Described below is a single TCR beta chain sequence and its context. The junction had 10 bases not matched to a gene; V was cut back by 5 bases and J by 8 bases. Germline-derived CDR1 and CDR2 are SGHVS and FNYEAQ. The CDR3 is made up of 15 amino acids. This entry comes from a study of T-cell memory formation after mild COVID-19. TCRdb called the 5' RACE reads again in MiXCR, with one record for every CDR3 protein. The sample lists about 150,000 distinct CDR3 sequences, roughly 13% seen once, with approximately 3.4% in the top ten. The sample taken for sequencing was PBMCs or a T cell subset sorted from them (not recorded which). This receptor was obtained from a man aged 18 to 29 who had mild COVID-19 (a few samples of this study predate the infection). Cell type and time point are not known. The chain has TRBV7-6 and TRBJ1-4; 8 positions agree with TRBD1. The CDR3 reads CASSPWTGSGEKLFF. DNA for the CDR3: TGTGCCAGCAGCCCGTGGACAGGGTCAGGGGAAAAACTGTTTTTT.